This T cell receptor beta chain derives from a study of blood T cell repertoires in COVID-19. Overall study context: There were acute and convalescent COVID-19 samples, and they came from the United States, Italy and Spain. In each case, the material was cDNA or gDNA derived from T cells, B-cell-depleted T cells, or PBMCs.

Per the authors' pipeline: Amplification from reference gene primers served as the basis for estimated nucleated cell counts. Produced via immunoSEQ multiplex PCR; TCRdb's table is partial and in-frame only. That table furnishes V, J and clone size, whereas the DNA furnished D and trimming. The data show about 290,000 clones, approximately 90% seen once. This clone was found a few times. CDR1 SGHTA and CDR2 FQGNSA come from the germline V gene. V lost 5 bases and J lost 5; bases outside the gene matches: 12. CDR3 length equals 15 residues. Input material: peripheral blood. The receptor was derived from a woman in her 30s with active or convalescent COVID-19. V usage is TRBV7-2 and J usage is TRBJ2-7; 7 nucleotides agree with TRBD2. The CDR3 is CASSPRAGTRNEQYF. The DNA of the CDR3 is TGTGCCAGCAGCCCCAGAGCGGGGACCCGGAACGAGCAGTACTTC.